The 4 T cell receptor beta chains reported below all come from one sample, sequenced in a study of T cell clonotyping in hematopoietic cell transplantation. Time point meaning: recipient sample about 28 days before transplant, after cytoreduction. Method: immunoSEQ multiplex PCR; TCRdb's copy keeps in-frame clones and lacks some. The sample carries 25,000 to 30,000 clones, approximately 81% recorded once. This sample comprised peripheral blood mononuclear cells, obtained before stem cell transplant. All receptors come from a man in his forties with acute myeloid leukemia. Some clones in this sample may be carry-over from other donors' samples.

This clone was detected only once. The gene calls are TRBV30 and TRBJ1-1; D not resolved. Germline V gene sequence: CDR1 GTSNPN, CDR2 SVGIG (reference sequence). CDR3 size: 14 residues. With 3 bases removed from V and 1 base from J, the gap between germline ends came to 12 bases. The CDR3 loop reads CAWRVPRGNTEAFF. CDR3 bases: TGTGCCTGGAGAGTCCCCCGGGGGAACACTGAAGCTTTCTTT.

J is TRBJ2-3 and V is TRBV13; 9 bases fit TRBD1. V lost 5 bases, J lost 12 bases, and 9 bases stayed unmatched. CDR3 size: 13 residues. Germline V gene data show CDR1 as PRHDT and CDR2 as FYEKMQ (reference sequence). CDR3 region: CASSRGDRVVQYF. CDR3 nucleotide sequence: TGTGCCAGCAGCCGAGGGGACAGGGTGGTTCAGTATTTT. Using reference TRBV13 and TRBJ2-3 for the parts outside the CDR3, the full variable domain is AAGVIQSPRHLIKEKRETATLKCYPIPRHDTVYWYQQGPGQDPQFLISFYEKMQSDKGSIPDRFSAQQFSDYHSELNMSSLELGDSALYFCASSRGDRVVQYFGPGTRLTVL.

The chain links TRBV29-1 to TRBJ1-1, with D unclear. Trimming took 4 bases from V and 1 from J, leaving 10 bases between them. The CDR3 is made up of 13 amino acids. Germline V lookup: CDR1 SQVTM, CDR2 ANQGSEA. CDR3: CSVVYSGNTEAFF. The CDR3 DNA sequence: TGCAGCGTTGTCTATTCCGGGAACACTGAAGCTTTCTTT.

This clone appeared a few times. The chain links TRBV27 to TRBJ1-2, with D tentatively TRBD1 (6 bases). The germline gives CDR1 MNHEY, CDR2 SMNVEV (reference sequence). The CDR3 extends over 15 amino acids. Trimming took 5 bases from V and 4 from J, leaving 17 bases between them. The chain's CDR3 is CASSPRGGAGYGYTF. Written as DNA, the CDR3 is TGTGCCAGCAGTCCCCGGGGGGGGGCGGGCTATGGCTACACCTTC.